The rows below give T cell receptor beta chains drawn from one sample of a study of type 1 and type 2 diabetes patients. TCRdb ran MiXCR on the multiplex PCR reads and lists one entry per CDR3 protein. This table holds some 250,000 distinct CDR3 sequences, more than 45% found once. Specimen: peripheral blood mononuclear cells (PBMCs). The receptor set was obtained from a man aged 18 to 30 with type 2 diabetes. Both conserved end residues are part of each CDR3. A D gene is named only where the DNA matches it firmly. Rows may omit the clone size; those that give it use once, few, many or a size class.

CDR3 length,D gene,J gene,V gene,clone size,CDR3 DNA,CDR3 protein
13,.,TRBJ2-7,TRBV7-3,.,TGTGCCAGCAGCTTAACCAGGGTCCACGAGCAGTACTTC,CASSLTRVHEQYF
14,.,TRBJ1-2,TRBV19,.,TGTGCCAGTAGTCTCGGACGGCTCGGCTATGGCTACACCTTC,CASSLGRLGYGYTF
13,TRBD1,TRBJ1-2,TRBV25-1,.,TGTGCCAGCACCCCAGGGGGGCATGTTGGCTACACCTTC,CASTPGGHVGYTF
16,.,TRBJ1-1,TRBV7-9,.,TGTGCCAGCAATACGGGGGGGGCGCTGTGGAACACTGAAGCTTTCTTT,CASNTGGALWNTEAFF
14,.,TRBJ1-4,TRBV7-9,.,TGTGCCAGCAGCTTAGCCGGAGATCATGAAAAACTGTTTTTT,CASSLAGDHEKLFF
15,TRBD1,TRBJ2-7,TRBV7-2,.,TGTGCCAGCAGCATACAGGGGAAGGGGACCTACGAGCAGTACTTC,CASSIQGKGTYEQYF
15,.,TRBJ2-7,TRBV7-9,few,TGTGCCAGCAGCTTAAGTAGGGACAAAAACTACGAGCAGTACTTC,CASSLSRDKNYEQYF
13,.,TRBJ2-7,TRBV19,.,TGTGCCAGTAGCACCCGGGAAAGTGCAAGGCAGTACTTC,CASSTRESARQYF
15,.,TRBJ1-1,TRBV12-3/TRBV12-4,.,TGTGCCAGCAGTCCCCGTATATGGGGGAACACTGAAGCTTTCTTT,CASSPRIWGNTEAFF
15,TRBD2,TRBJ2-5,TRBV6-2/TRBV6-3,few,TGTGCCAGCACTAGCGGGAGGGCCGGTGGGGAGACCCAGTACTTC,CASTSGRAGGETQYF
13,.,TRBJ2-7,TRBV10-1,many,TGCGCCAGCAGTGAGGGCCCGACCTACGAGCAGTACTTC,CASSEGPTYEQYF
16,TRBD1,TRBJ1-1,TRBV7-2,.,TGTGCCTGGAGTGTGGCGACAGGGTGGATGAACACTGAAGCTTTCTTT,CAWSVATGWMNTEAFF
17,TRBD1,TRBJ1-2,TRBV7-2,.,TGTGCCGGCAGCTTCCCCAGGACAGGGGCTTCCGTATGGGACTACACCTTC,CAGSFPRTGASVWDYTF
13,.,TRBJ1-6,TRBV27,.,TGTGCCAGCGCCCTATCTAGGAATTCACCCCTCCACTTT,CASALSRNSPLHF
13,.,TRBJ1-1,TRBV18,.,TGTGCCAGCTCGCGGGACGGAGGGGCTGAAGCTTTCTTT,CASSRDGGAEAFF
13,TRBD2,TRBJ2-5,TRBV29-1,few,TGCAGCGTTTATAGCGGGAGGGCAGAGACCCAGTACTTC,CSVYSGRAETQYF
12,.,TRBJ2-7,TRBV28,.,TGTGCCAGCAGTTCGACTGTGGTTGAGCAGTACTTC,CASSSTVVEQYF
15,TRBD1,TRBJ1-1,TRBV15,.,TGTGCCACCAGCAGAGAGGGAGGGGGCTACACTGAAGCTTTCTTT,CATSREGGGYTEAFF
15,.,TRBJ2-7,TRBV7-8,.,TGTGCCAGCAGCTCTCCACCCGACGCTTCCTACGAGCAGTACTTC,CASSSPPDASYEQYF
14,.,TRBJ2-3,TRBV12-3/TRBV12-4,once,TGTGCCAGCAGTTTTGGGGGGAGCACAGATACGCAGTATTTT,CASSFGGSTDTQYF